Presented here are 18 T cell receptor beta chains from one specimen sequenced in a study of T cell clonotyping in hematopoietic cell transplantation (dated by TCRdb to about 2021). Libraries were built with the immunoSEQ multiplex PCR assay. In its TCRdb copy, this immuneACCESS table keeps in-frame sequences only and misses some clones. Where compared with another copy, unresolved V genes explain less than half of these, and the others have no known cause. This sample holds thousands of clones; 95% to 99% were observed only once. Of the sample, about 0.7% falls within the top ten clones. The sample's time point label, decoded: 30 days after allo-HCT. The sequencing used PBMCs, collected 30 days after allogeneic stem cell transplant. These receptors were obtained from a male patient between 55 and 70 years old who had an allogeneic stem cell transplant from a related donor, so the T cells may come from the graft donor. Some clones in this sample may be carry-over from other donors' samples.

The chain links TRBV4-1 to TRBJ2-7; possible D gene TRBD1, 5 bases. This CDR3 has 13 amino acids. Germline V gene sequence: CDR1 MGHRA, CDR2 YSYEKL. The V gene lost 0 bases and the J gene lost 5 bases, with 8 bases spanning the gap. CDR3 nucleotide sequence: TGCGCCAGCAGCCAAGATCCCAGGGACGAGCAGTACTTC. Its translation: CASSQDPRDEQYF.

The J gene is TRBJ1-1, the V gene TRBV7-6; no definite D call. This CDR3 comprises 17 residues. The germline CDR1 and CDR2 sequences are SGHVS and FNYEAQ. Trimming removed 1 base from V and 4 bases from J, with 19 bases in between. The CDR3 region has the DNA TGTGCCAGCAGCTTAGACCCTACCGGGTCGGTGTCCACTGAAGCTTTCTTT. This sequence encodes CASSLDPTGSVSTEAFF.

The chain links TRBV30 to TRBJ1-1; 8 nucleotides line up with TRBD1. V trimming: 7 bases; J trimming: 5 bases; junction bases outside the gene matches: 6. CDR3 length equals 12 residues. The germline CDR1 and CDR2 sequences are GTSNPN and SVGIG (reference sequence). The CDR3 region has the DNA TGTGCCTCTACAGGGGGAGGGACTGAAGCTTTCTTT. As protein: CASTGGGTEAFF.

This rearrangement joins TRBV15 to TRBJ2-5; D remains ambiguous. The ends were cut back, 0 bases at V and 7 bases at J, with 12 bases in the middle. This CDR3 is built from 14 residues. Germline CDR1 is LNHNV and CDR2 is YYDKDF (reference sequence). CDR3 sequence reads: CATSRDGGLGTQYF. CDR3 bases: TGTGCCACCAGCAGAGATGGTGGGTTGGGGACCCAGTACTTC.

CDR3 amino acids: CASSMRGQGFWNIQYF. CDR3 coding DNA: TGTGCCAGTAGTATGAGGGGACAGGGTTTTTGGAACATTCAGTACTTC. The chain links TRBV19 to TRBJ2-4; 9 nucleotides match TRBD1. Germline V CDR1 and CDR2: LNHDA, SQIVND (reference sequence). The trim removed 3 bases at V and 7 bases at J, leaving 10 bases unmatched. This CDR3 is built from 16 residues.

This chain joins TRBV7-9 and TRBJ2-5, with D possibly called TRBD1 or TRBD2 (5 bases each). This CDR3 contains 15 residues. The germline gives CDR1 SEHNR, CDR2 FQNEAQ (reference sequence). V shed 5 bases and J shed 2 bases, with 15 bases lying between them. CDR3 in amino acids: CASSALPRGQETQYF. In DNA, the CDR3 is TGTGCCAGCAGCGCCCTCCCGAGGGGTCAAGAGACCCAGTACTTC. The whole variable domain, remainder taken from reference TRBV7-9 and TRBJ2-5, is DTGVSQNPRHKITKRGQNVTFRCDPISEHNRLYWYRQTLGQGPEFLTYFQNEAQLEKSRLLSDRFSAERPKGSFSTLEIQRTEQGDSAMYLCASSALPRGQETQYFGPGTRLLVL.

This clone was counted once. DNA for the CDR3: TGTGCCAGCAGCGAGAGGACAGGTCACACCGGGGAGCTGTTTTTT. Protein sequence: CASSERTGHTGELFF. V usage is TRBV9 and J usage is TRBJ2-2, with 7 bases that match TRBD1. Germline lookup yields CDR1 SGDLS and CDR2 YYNGEE. This CDR3 is built from 15 residues. With 3 bases clipped from V and 3 bases from J, the junction kept 5 bases outside the gene matches.

The V and J genes are TRBV7-3 and TRBJ1-3; perhaps TRBD1 as D (5 bases). The V and J ends lost 5 bases and 0 bases respectively, with 8 bases between them. Germline loops: CDR1 SGHTA, CDR2 FQGTGA. The CDR3 spans 14 residues. The CDR3 nucleotides are TGTGCCAGCAGCCCCGGGACCTCTGGAAACACCATATATTTT. Its protein is CASSPGTSGNTIYF.

This clone has a handful of counts. This chain links TRBV5-4 with TRBJ1-6; no reliable D call. The CDR3 is made up of 14 amino acids. Germline loops: CDR1 SGHNT, CDR2 YYREEE (reference sequence). V was shortened by 7 bases and J by 5 bases, with 13 bases between the two germline ends. The CDR3 region is CASSHGRDNSPLHF. As DNA, the CDR3 is TGTGCCAGCTCCCACGGCCGCGATAATTCACCCCTCCACTTT.

V is TRBV7-8 and J is TRBJ2-7; D is possibly TRBD1 (6 bases). CDR3 length: 15 amino acids. Germline V gives CDR1 SGHVS, CDR2 FQNEAQ. V shed 5 bases and J shed 5 bases, with 19 bases lying between them. The CDR3 nucleotides read TGTGCCAGCAGCCGTTCCGGAGTGGGGGACAACGAGCAGTACTTC. Its protein is CASSRSGVGDNEQYF.

V and J are TRBV6-5 and TRBJ1-4; 8 positions agree with TRBD1. Germline trimming cut 6 bases from V and 8 bases from J; bases unmatched to any gene: 5. The germline gives CDR1 MNHEY, CDR2 SVGAGI. The CDR3 length is 13 residues. CDR3 in amino acids: CASRDRAREKLFF. The CDR3, as DNA: TGTGCCAGCAGGGACAGGGCAAGAGAAAAACTGTTTTTT.

The genes are TRBV2 and TRBJ1-4; 9 nucleotides match TRBD1. V was clipped by 2 bases and J by 8 bases; unmatched bases: 3. Per germline, CDR1 SNHLY and CDR2 FYNNEI. The CDR3 is 14 residues long. The CDR3 bases are TGTGCCAGCAGTGAACTCGGACAGGGGGAAAAACTGTTTTTT. Protein: CASSELGQGEKLFF.

This clone has just one count. This chain links TRBV15 with TRBJ2-2; tentatively, D is TRBD1 (6 bases). The CDR3 has 15 amino acids. With 5 bases removed from V and 1 base from J, the gap between germline ends came to 11 bases. Germline loops: CDR1 LNHNV, CDR2 YYDKDF (reference sequence). CDR3 protein: CATSGPGQNTGELFF. DNA for the CDR3: TGTGCCACCAGCGGACCGGGACAGAACACCGGGGAGCTGTTTTTT.

This chain links TRBV5-4 with TRBJ1-2, with 8 positions matching TRBD1. The CDR3 extends over 13 amino acids. V lost 7 bases and J lost 2; bases outside the gene matches: 4. Germline V gene sequence: CDR1 SGHNT, CDR2 YYREEE (reference sequence). The CDR3 sequence: CASGRTGNYGYTF. The CDR3 region has the DNA TGTGCCAGCGGCCGGACAGGGAACTATGGCTACACCTTC.

This chain links TRBV7-9 with TRBJ1-4; D not certain. From germline, CDR1 is SEHNR and CDR2 FQNEAQ (reference sequence). Trimming removed 3 bases at V and 3 bases at J, with 8 bases between. The CDR3 loop spans 14 amino acids. CDR3 coding DNA: TGTGCCAGCAGCTTCGACACATCTAATGAAAAACTGTTTTTT. Amino acids: CASSFDTSNEKLFF.

The genes are TRBV5-1 and TRBJ1-3, with D perhaps matching TRBD1 (5 bases). CDR3 length: 14 amino acids. V was cut by 4 bases and J by 1 base, with 9 bases left in between. Germline CDR1 is SGHRS and CDR2 is YFSETQ. The CDR3 bases are TGCGCCAGCAGCCAGGGACCGTCTGGAAACACCATATATTTT. Its protein product is CASSQGPSGNTIYF. Full variable domain (rest looked up from reference TRBV5-1 and TRBJ1-3): KAGVTQTPRYLIKTRGQQVTLSCSPISGHRSVSWYQQTPGQGLQFLFEYFSETQRNKGNFPGRFSGRQFSNSRSEMNVSTLELGDSALYLCASSQGPSGNTIYFGEGSWLTVV.

CDR3 coding DNA: TGTGCCAGCAGCCCCCTCGGGGTTTCACCCCTCCACTTT. It is translated as CASSPLGVSPLHF. The V gene is TRBV9, the J gene TRBJ1-6; D is undetermined. The CDR3 runs to 13 residues. The V end lost 4 bases, the J end lost 9 bases, and 11 bases lay between the germline ends. Per the germline V gene, CDR1 is SGDLS and CDR2 is YYNGEE.

The V call is TRBV6-5, the J call TRBJ2-7; no clear D. The CDR3 sequence is 13 residues long. Germline CDR1 is MNHEY and CDR2 is SVGAGI. The germline V and J ends were trimmed by 5 bases and 6 bases, with 14 bases remaining between them. CDR3 coding DNA: TGTGCCAGCAGTCTCCAGACTTTTGGCGAGCAGTACTTC. It specifies CASSLQTFGEQYF.